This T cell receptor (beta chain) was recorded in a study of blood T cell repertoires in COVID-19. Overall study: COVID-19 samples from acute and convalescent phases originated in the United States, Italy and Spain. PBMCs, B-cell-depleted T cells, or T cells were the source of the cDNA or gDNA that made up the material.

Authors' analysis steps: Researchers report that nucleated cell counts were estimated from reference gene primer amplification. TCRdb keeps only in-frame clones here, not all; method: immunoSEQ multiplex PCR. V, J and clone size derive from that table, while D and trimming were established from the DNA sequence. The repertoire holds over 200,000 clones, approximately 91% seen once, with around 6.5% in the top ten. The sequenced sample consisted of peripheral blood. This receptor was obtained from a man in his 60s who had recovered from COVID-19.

The CDR3, as DNA: TGTGCCAGCAGCTTCACAGCGAACACTGAAGCTTTCTTT. This gives the protein CASSFTANTEAFF. The rearrangement joins TRBV7-3 to TRBJ1-1; unclear D gene. The ends were cut back, 3 bases at V and 1 base at J, with 6 bases in the middle. The CDR3 covers 13 residues. The germline V gene has CDR1 SGHTA and CDR2 FQGTGA.